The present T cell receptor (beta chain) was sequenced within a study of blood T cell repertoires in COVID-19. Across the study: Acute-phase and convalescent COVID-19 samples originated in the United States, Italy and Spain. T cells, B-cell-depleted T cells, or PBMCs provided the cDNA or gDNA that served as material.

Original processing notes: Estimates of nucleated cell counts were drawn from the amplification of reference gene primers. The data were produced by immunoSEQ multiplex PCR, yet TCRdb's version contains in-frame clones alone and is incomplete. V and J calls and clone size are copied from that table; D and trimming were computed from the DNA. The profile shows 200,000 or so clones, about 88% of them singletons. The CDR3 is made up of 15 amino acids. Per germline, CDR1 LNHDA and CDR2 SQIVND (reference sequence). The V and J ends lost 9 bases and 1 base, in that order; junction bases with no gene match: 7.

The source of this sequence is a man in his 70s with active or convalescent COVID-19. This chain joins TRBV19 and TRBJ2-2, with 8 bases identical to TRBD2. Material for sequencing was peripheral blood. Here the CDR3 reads CASRGGPLNTGELFF. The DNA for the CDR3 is TGTGCCAGCCGGGGGGGACCCCTGAACACCGGGGAGCTGTTTTTT.